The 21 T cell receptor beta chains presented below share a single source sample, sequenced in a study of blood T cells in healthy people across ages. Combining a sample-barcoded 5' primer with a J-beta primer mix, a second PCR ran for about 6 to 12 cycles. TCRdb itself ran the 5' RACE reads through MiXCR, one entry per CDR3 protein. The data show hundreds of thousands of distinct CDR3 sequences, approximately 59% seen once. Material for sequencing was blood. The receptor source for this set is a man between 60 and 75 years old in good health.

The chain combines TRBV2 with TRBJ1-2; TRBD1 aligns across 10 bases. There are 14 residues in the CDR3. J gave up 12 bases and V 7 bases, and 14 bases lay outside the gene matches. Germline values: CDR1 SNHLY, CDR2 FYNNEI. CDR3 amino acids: CASTGQGGLGGHTF. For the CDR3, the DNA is TGTGCCAGCACAGGACAGGGGGGTCTTGGAGGCCACACCTTC.

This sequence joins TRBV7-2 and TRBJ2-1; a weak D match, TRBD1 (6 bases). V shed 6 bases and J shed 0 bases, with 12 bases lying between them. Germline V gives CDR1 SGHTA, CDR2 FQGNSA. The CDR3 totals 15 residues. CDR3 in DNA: TGTGCCAGCAGGCGAAGGGGGAACTCCTACAATGAGCAGTTCTTC. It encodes CASRRRGNSYNEQFF.

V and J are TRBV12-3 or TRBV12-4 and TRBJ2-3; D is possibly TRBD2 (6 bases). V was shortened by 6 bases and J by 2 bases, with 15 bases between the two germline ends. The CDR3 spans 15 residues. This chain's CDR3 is CASSPAAGITDTQYF. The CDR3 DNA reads TGTGCCAGCAGCCCAGCGGCGGGGATCACAGATACGCAGTATTTT.

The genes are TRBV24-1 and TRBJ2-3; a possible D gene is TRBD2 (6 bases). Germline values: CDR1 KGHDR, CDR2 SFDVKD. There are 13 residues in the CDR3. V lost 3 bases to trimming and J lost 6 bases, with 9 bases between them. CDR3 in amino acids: CATSDTGVDTQYF. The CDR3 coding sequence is TGTGCCACCAGTGATACGGGGGTTGATACGCAGTATTTT.

The CDR3 spells CASTDRVNQPQHF. The CDR3 DNA reads as TGTGCCAGTACCGACAGGGTCAATCAGCCCCAGCATTTT. V usage is TRBV19 and J usage is TRBJ1-5; 7 nucleotides align to TRBD1. With V trimmed by 7 bases and J by 3 bases, 3 bases remained unmatched. Germline V gene sequence: CDR1 LNHDA, CDR2 SQIVND (reference sequence). The CDR3 runs to 13 residues.

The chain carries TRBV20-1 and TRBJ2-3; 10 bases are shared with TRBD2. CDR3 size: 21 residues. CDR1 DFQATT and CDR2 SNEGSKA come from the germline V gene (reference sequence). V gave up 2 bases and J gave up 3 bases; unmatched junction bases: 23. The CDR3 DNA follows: TGCAGTGCTAGAACTCGGGCTAGCGGGGGTTCCCAGGGGGTGTCGACAGATACGCAGTATTTT. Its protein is CSARTRASGGSQGVSTDTQYF.

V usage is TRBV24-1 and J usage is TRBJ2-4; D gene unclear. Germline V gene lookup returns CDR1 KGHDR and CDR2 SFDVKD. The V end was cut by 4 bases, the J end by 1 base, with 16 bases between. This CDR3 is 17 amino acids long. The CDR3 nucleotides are TGTGCCACCAGTGACCTCTTCGCCCTCATGGCCAAAAACATTCAGTACTTC. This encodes CATSDLFALMAKNIQYF.

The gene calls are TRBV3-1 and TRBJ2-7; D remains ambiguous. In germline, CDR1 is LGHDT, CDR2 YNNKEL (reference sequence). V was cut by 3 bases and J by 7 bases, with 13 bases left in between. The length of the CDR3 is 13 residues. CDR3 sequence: CASSQDGYVEQYF. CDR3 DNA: TGTGCCAGCAGCCAGGATGGGTACGTTGAGCAGTACTTC.

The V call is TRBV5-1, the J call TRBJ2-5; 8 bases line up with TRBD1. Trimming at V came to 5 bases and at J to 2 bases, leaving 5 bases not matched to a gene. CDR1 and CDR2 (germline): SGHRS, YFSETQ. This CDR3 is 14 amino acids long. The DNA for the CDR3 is TGCGCCAGCAGTCAAGACAGGGGTCAAGAGACCCAGTACTTC. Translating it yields CASSQDRGQETQYF.

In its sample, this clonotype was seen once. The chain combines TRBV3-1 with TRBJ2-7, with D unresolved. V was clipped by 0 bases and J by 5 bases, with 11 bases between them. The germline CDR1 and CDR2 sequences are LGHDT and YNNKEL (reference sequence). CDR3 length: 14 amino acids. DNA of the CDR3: TGTGCCAGCAGCCAAGATATCCCAACCCACGAGCAGTACTTC. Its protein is CASSQDIPTHEQYF.

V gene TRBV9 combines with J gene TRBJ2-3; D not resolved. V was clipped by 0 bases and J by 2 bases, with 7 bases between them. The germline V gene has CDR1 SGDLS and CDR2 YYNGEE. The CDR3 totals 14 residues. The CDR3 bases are TGTGCCAGCAGCGTAGCTCCAGTCACAGATACGCAGTATTTT. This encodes CASSVAPVTDTQYF. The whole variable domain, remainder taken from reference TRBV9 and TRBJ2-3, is DSGVTQTPKHLITATGQRVTLRCSPRSGDLSVYWYQQSLDQGLQFLIQYYNGEERAKGNILERFSAQQFPDLHSELNLSSLELGDSALYFCASSVAPVTDTQYFGPGTRLTVL.

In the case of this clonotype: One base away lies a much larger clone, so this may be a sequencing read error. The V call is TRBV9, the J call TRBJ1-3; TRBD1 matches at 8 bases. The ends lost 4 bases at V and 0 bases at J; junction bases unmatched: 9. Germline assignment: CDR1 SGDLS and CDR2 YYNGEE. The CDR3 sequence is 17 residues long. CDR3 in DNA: TGTGCCAGCAGCCCTACAGGGGGGCGCCACTCTGGAAACACCATATATTTT. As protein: CASSPTGGRHSGNTIYF.

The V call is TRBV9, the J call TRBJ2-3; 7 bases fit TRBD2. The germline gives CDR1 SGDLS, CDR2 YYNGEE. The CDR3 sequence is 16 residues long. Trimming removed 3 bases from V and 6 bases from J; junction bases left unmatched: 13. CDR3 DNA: TGTGCCAGCAGCGGCACGGGGACTATCTTGTCGGATACGCAGTATTTT. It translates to CASSGTGTILSDTQYF.

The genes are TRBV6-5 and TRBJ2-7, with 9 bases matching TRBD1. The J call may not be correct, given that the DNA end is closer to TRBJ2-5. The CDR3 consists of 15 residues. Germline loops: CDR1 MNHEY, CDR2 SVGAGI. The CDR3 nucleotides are TGTGCCAGCAGTACGCTCGGGACAGGGAGCGAGACCCAGTACTTC. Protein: CASSTLGTGSETQYF.

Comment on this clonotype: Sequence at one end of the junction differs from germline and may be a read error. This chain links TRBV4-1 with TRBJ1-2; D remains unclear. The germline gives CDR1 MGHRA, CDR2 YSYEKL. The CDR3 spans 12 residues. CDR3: CASSQDPYGYTF. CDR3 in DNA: TGCGCCAGCAGTCAAGACCCCTATGGCTACACCTTC.

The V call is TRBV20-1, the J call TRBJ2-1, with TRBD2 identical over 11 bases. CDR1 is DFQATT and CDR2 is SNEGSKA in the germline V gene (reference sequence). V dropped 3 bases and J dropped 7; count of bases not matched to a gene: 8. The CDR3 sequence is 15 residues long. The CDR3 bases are TGCAGTGCTAGCCGCTTTAGCGGGGGGGGGAATGAGCAGTTCTTC. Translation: CSASRFSGGGNEQFF.

The CDR3 is CASSDGVQETQYF. CDR3 in DNA: TGTGCCAGCAGCGACGGTGTCCAAGAGACCCAGTACTTC. The rearrangement links TRBV9 to TRBJ2-5; D uncertain. CDR1 and CDR2 (germline): SGDLS, YYNGEE. Trimming left V 3 bases short and J 1 base short, with 7 bases between. The CDR3 is 13 amino acids.

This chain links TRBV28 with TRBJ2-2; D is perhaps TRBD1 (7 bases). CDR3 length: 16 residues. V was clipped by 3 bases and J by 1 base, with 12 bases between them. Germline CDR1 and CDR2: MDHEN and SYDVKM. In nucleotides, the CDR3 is TGTGCCAGCAGTTTCCGGCAGGGGGGGAACACCGGGGAGCTGTTTTTT. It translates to CASSFRQGGNTGELFF.

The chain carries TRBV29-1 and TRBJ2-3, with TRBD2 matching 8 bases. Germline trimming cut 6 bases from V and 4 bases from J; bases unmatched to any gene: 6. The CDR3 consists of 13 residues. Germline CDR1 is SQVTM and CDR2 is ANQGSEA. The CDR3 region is CSVTGLAADTQYF. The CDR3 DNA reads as TGCAGCGTAACTGGACTAGCAGCAGATACGCAGTATTTT.

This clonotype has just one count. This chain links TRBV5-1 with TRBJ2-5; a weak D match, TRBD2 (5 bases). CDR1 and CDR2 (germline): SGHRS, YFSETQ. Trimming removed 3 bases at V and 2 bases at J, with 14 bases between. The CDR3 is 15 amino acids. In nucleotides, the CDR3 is TGCGCCAGCAGCTGGGCAGGCGGGCGGCAAGAGACCCAGTACTTC. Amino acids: CASSWAGGRQETQYF.

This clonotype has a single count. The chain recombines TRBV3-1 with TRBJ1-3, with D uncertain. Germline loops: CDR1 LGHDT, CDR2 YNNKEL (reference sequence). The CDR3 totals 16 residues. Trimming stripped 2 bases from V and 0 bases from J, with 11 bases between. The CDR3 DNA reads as TGTGCCAGCAGCCAACAGCCCAGCCACTCTGGAAACACCATATATTTT. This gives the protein CASSQQPSHSGNTIYF.